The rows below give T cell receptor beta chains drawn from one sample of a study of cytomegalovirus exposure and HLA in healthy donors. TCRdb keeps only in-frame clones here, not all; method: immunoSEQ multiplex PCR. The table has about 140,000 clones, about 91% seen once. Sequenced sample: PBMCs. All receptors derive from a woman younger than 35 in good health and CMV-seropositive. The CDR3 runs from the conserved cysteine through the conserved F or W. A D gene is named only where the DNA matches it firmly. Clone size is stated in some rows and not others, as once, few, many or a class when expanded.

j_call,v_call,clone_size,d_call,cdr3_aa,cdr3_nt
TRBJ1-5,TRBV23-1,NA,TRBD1,CASSQRGNRDGNHRGFSNQPQHF,TGCGCCAGCAGTCAAAGGGGCAACCGGGATGGCAACCACAGGGGATTTAGCAATCAGCCCCAGCATTTT
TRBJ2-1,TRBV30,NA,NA,CAWSERANEQFF,TGTGCCTGGAGTGAGAGGGCAAACGAGCAGTTCTTC
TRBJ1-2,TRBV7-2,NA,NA,CASSLEAGPYGYTF,TGTGCCAGCAGCTTAGAAGCGGGCCCCTATGGCTACACCTTC
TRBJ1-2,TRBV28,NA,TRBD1,CASSFRDSLSYGYTF,TGTGCCAGCTCCTTCCGGGACAGCCTAAGCTATGGCTACACCTTC
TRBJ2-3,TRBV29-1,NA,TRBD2,CSVRQLAGTTDTQYF,TGCAGCGTTCGTCAACTAGCGGGGACCACAGATACGCAGTATTTT
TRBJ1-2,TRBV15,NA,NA,CATSRDRGAAGYTF,TGTGCCACCAGCAGAGATAGGGGCGCGGCCGGCTACACCTTC
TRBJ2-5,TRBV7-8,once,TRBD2,CASSLPRGGTQETQYF,TGTGCCAGCAGCTTGCCGCGGGGAGGGACTCAAGAGACCCAGTACTTC
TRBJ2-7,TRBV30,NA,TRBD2,CAWSVPSGGIDEQYF,TGTGCCTGGAGTGTACCTTCGGGGGGGATCGACGAGCAGTACTTC
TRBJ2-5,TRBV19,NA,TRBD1,CATVQPWDREPQETQYF,TGTGCCACCGTACAACCCTGGGACAGGGAACCTCAAGAGACCCAGTACTTC
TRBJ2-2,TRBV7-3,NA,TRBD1,CASSLGVDRGSAGELFF,TGTGCCAGCAGCTTAGGGGTCGACAGGGGGTCGGCCGGGGAGCTGTTTTTT
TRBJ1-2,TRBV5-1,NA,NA,CASSLDLRGGYTF,TGCGCCAGCAGCTTGGATCTCAGGGGTGGCTACACCTTC
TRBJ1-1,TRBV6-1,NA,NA,CASRKDTLGTEAFF,TGTGCCAGCAGGAAGGACACCTTGGGGACTGAAGCTTTCTTT
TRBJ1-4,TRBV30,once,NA,CASRDEGEWGEKLFF,TGTGCCAGCAGGGATGAGGGGGAATGGGGCGAAAAACTGTTTTTT
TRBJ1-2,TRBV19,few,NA,CASSIPGQGNYGYTF,TGTGCCAGTAGTATCCCGGGTCAGGGGAACTATGGCTACACCTTC
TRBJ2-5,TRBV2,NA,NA,CASTSTVNQETQYF,TGTGCCAGCACCTCGACAGTAAACCAAGAGACCCAGTACTTC
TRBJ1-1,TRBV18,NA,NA,CASSLPGGASTEAFF,TGTGCCAGCTCACTGCCTGGGGGGGCGAGTACTGAAGCTTTCTTT
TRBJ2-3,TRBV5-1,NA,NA,CASSFKGDNPPDTQYF,TGCGCCAGCAGCTTTAAGGGAGACAATCCACCCGATACGCAGTATTTT
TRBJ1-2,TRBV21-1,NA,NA,CASTGRVGYTF,TGTGCCAGCACGGGAAGGGTAGGCTACACCTTC
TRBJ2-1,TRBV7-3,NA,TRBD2,CASSLSLAGSYNEQFF,TGTGCCAGCAGCTTAAGTTTAGCGGGTTCCTACAATGAGCAGTTCTTC